Each of the 5 T cell receptor beta chains below was sequenced from the same sample in a study of cytomegalovirus exposure and HLA in healthy donors. In the PCR, 60 Vbeta and 13 Jbeta primers were used. The data were produced by immunoSEQ multiplex PCR, yet TCRdb's version contains in-frame clones alone and is incomplete. Of about 180,000 clones in the sample, 82% were seen once. Sequencing was carried out using PBMCs. The receptors here all came from a man in his forties or fifties in good health and CMV-seronegative.

In regard to this clone: Other DNA variants within this sample encode the same CDR3. This rearrangement joins TRBV28 to TRBJ2-7; the match to TRBD1 covers 7 bases. The CDR3 sequence is 13 residues long. J was trimmed by 2 bases and V by 4 bases; bases with no gene match: 2. Looked up from germline, CDR1 is MDHEN and CDR2 is SYDVKM. As DNA, the CDR3 is TGTGCCAGCAGTTACGGGACAGCCTACGAGCAGTACTTC. Amino acid sequence: CASSYGTAYEQYF.

CDR3 protein: CASSLAGGPDYEQFF. The CDR3 region has the DNA TGTGCCAGCAGCTTAGCGGGAGGGCCGGATTATGAGCAGTTCTTC. The rearrangement joins TRBV7-2 to TRBJ2-1; 7 positions match TRBD2. Germline CDR1 SGHTA, CDR2 FQGNSA. This CDR3 is built from 15 residues. V gave up 0 bases and J gave up 8 bases; unmatched junction bases: 7. The full variable domain, rest sourced from reference TRBV7-2 and TRBJ2-1, is GAGVSQSPSNKVTEKGKDVELRCDPISGHTALYWYRQSLGQGLEFLIYFQGNSAPDKSGLPSDRFSAERTGGSVSTLTIQRTQQEDSAVYLCASSLAGGPDYEQFFGPGTRLTVL.

The chain links TRBV11-1 to TRBJ1-1; D gene ambiguous. Germline CDR1 and CDR2: SGHAT and FQDESV (reference sequence). The CDR3 is 14 amino acids. The V gene lost 3 bases and the J gene lost 2 bases, with 10 bases spanning the gap. As DNA, the CDR3 is TGTGCCAGCAGCTTTAGCGGGCTCAACACTGAAGCTTTCTTT. Translation: CASSFSGLNTEAFF.

In this sample, this clone turned up once. The rearrangement joins TRBV6-4 to TRBJ2-3, with 7 positions matching TRBD1. Losses at the gene ends were 8 bases for V and 2 bases for J; bases not matched to a gene: 7. This CDR3 has 14 amino acids. Per the germline V gene, CDR1 is MRHNA and CDR2 is SNTAGT. CDR3 in DNA: TGTGCCAGCCCCGACAGGGTGAACACAGATACGCAGTATTTT. Translated, it gives CASPDRVNTDTQYF.

The chain is built from TRBV5-4 and TRBJ1-2, with 7 bases identical to TRBD1. The V segment lost 0 bases and the J segment 5 bases; nucleotides outside the gene matches: 13. CDR3 size: 17 residues. Germline V lookup: CDR1 SGHNT, CDR2 YYREEE (reference sequence). The CDR3 DNA is TGTGCCAGCAGCTTGGGCAGTTTAGGGGACAGAAGATATGGCTACACCTTC. Residues: CASSLGSLGDRRYGYTF.